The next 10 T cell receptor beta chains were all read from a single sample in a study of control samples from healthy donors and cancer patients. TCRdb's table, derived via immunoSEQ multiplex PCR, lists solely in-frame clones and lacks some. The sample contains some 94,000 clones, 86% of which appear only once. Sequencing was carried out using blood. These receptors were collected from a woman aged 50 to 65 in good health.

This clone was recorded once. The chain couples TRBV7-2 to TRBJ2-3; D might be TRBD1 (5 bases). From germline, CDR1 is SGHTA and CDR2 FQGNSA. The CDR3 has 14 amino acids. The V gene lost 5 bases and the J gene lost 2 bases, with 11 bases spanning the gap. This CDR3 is CASSKSRATDTQYF. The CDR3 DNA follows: TGTGCCAGCAGCAAAAGCAGGGCCACAGATACGCAGTATTTT.

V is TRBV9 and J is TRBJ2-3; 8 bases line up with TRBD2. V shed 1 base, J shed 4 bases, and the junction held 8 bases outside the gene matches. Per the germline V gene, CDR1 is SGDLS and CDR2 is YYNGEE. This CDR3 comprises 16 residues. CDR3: CASSVLSGGGADTQYF. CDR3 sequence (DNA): TGTGCCAGCAGCGTATTAAGCGGGGGTGGGGCAGATACGCAGTATTTT.

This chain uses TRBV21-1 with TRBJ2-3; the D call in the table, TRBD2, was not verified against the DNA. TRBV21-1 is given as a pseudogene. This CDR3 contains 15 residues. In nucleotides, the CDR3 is TGTGCCAGCAGCAAAGTGTGGCTAGCGGGGGATACGCAGTATTTT. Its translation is CASSKVWLAGDTQYF.

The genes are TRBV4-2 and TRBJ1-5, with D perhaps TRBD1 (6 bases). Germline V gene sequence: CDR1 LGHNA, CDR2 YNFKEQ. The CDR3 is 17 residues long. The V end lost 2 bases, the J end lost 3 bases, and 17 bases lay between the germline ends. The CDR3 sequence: CASSQTFDRWNNQPQHF. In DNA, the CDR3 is TGTGCCAGCAGCCAAACTTTTGACAGGTGGAACAATCAGCCCCAGCATTTT.

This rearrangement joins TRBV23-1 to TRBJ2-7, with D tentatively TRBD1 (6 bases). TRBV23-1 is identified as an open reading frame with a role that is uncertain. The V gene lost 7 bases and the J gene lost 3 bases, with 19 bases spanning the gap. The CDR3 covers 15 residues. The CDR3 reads CASTLTGSLDYEQYF. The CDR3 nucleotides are TGCGCCAGCACCCTAACAGGGAGTCTTGACTACGAGCAGTACTTC.

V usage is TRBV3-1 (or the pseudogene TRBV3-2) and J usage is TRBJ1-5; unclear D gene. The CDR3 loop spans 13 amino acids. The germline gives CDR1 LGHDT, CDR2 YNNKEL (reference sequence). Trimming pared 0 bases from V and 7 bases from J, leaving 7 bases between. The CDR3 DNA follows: TGTGCCAGCAGCCAAGACCTGCAACAGCCCCAGCATTTT. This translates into CASSQDLQQPQHF.

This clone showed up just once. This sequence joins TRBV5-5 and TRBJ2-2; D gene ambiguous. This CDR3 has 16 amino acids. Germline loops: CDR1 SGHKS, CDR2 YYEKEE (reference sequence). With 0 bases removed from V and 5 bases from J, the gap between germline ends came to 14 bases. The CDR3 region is CASSLGPSVQTGELFF. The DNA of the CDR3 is TGTGCCAGCAGCTTGGGGCCCTCCGTGCAGACCGGGGAGCTGTTTTTT.

The CDR3 reads CASSSLESGTGGLPVGEKLFF. For the CDR3, the DNA is TGTGCCAGCTCATCGCTGGAGTCCGGGACAGGAGGGTTGCCGGTTGGGGAAAAACTGTTTTTT. V usage is TRBV18 and J usage is TRBJ1-4; the match to TRBD1 covers 8 bases. V was clipped by 5 bases and J by 8 bases; unmatched bases: 28. Germline loops: CDR1 KGHSH, CDR2 LQKENI. This CDR3 is 21 amino acids long.

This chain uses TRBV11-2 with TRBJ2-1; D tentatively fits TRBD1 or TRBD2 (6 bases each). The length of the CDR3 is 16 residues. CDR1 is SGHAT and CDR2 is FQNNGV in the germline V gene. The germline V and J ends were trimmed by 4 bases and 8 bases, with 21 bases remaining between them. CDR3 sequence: CASSSRTTKGGDEQFF. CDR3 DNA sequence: TGTGCCAGCAGCTCGAGGACTACAAAGGGGGGAGATGAGCAGTTCTTC. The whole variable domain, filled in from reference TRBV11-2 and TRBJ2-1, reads EAGVAQSPRYKIIEKRQSVAFWCNPISGHATLYWYQQILGQGPKLLIQFQNNGVVDDSQLPKDRFSAERLKGVDSTLKIQPAKLEDSAVYLCASSSRTTKGGDEQFFGPGTRLTVL.

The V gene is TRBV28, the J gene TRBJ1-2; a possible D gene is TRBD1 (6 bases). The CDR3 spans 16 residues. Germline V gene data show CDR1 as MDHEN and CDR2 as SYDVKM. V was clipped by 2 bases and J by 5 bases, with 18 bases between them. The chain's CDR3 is CASSLTGLGHRYGYTF. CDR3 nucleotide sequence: TGTGCCAGCAGTTTAACAGGGCTGGGTCACAGGTATGGCTACACCTTC.